The entry that follows covers one TCR beta chain sequence. Its cognate antigen is unknown. This record belongs to a study of response to subunit inactivated influenza vaccine. Overall study findings and caveats: Few additional T cells are recruited per seasonal influenza vaccination, authors suggested.

TCRdb re-called the RT-PCR reads with MiXCR, one entry per CDR3 protein. The sample shows roughly 570,000 distinct CDR3 sequences, roughly 13% of them seen only once. This sample comprised PBMCs from blood, obtained roughly 46 days after vaccination. This receptor was identified in a man aged 45-60 years who received an inactivated influenza vaccine.

CDR3: CASSLGGSMNTEAFF. The CDR3, as DNA: TGTGCCAGCAGTTTGGGGGGGTCCATGAACACTGAAGCTTTCTTT. V is TRBV28 and J is TRBJ1-1, with D perhaps TRBD1 (5 bases). The CDR3 totals 15 residues. The V end was cut by 3 bases, the J end by 0 bases, with 11 bases between. From germline, CDR1 is MDHEN and CDR2 SYDVKM.